This is a list of T cell receptor beta chains from one sample in a study of OX40 agonist ivuxolimab in advanced cancers. Produced via immunoSEQ multiplex PCR; TCRdb's table is partial and in-frame only. The sample has tens of thousands of clones, approximately 80% seen once. This specimen consisted of CD4+ or CD8+ T cells sorted from blood, obtained in a trial of the OX40 agonist ivuxolimab. These receptors originate from an adult with an advanced solid tumor such as melanoma, head and neck, liver or kidney cancer. Both conserved end residues are part of each CDR3. Fields, in order: V gene, D gene, J gene, CDR3 length, clone size, CDR3 protein, CDR3 DNA. The D gene is left open where the match is weak. The listing skips clone size in some rows; elsewhere it reads once, few, many or a size class.

>TRBV7-2|-|TRBJ2-2|13|-
CASRGSNTGELFF
TGTGCCAGCAGGGGGTCGAACACCGGGGAGCTGTTTTTT
>TRBV2|TRBD1|TRBJ2-7|13|few
CASSVGQGDGQYF
TGTGCCAGCAGTGTGGGACAGGGGGACGGGCAGTACTTC
>TRBV5-4|-|TRBJ2-5|16|-
CASSLKLTGTGETQYF
TGTGCCAGCAGCTTGAAGCTTACAGGGACGGGGGAGACCCAGTACTTC
>TRBV7-9|-|TRBJ1-5|18|-
CASSLSPGTTYSNQPQHF
TGTGCCAGCAGCTTATCGCCCGGGACGACTTATAGCAATCAGCCCCAGCATTTT
>TRBV2|TRBD2|TRBJ2-3|14|few
CASSSGSPADTQYF
TGTGCCAGCAGTAGCGGGAGCCCCGCAGATACGCAGTATTTT
>TRBV4-3|-|TRBJ1-6|12|-
CASSQDNSPLHF
TGCGCCAGCAGCCAAGATAATTCACCCCTCCACTTT
>TRBV11-3|-|TRBJ1-5|15|-
CASSLVGQVNQPQHF
TGTGCCAGCAGCTTAGTGGGTCAGGTCAATCAGCCCCAGCATTTT
>TRBV28|-|TRBJ1-5|18|-
CASSLDRWGREGNQPQHF
TGTGCCAGCAGTTTAGATCGTTGGGGGCGGGAGGGCAATCAGCCCCAGCATTTT
>TRBV5-1|-|TRBJ1-3|15|-
CASSLTLSSGNTIYF
TGCGCCAGCAGCTTAACCCTGAGCTCTGGAAACACCATATATTTT
>TRBV27|-|TRBJ2-7|13|-
CASSPDGSYEQYF
TGTGCCAGCAGCCCGGACGGGTCCTACGAGCAGTACTTC
>TRBV27|TRBD2|TRBJ2-2|18|-
CASSLSGTSGGLAGELFF
TGTGCCAGCAGTCTCTCCGGGACTAGCGGGGGGTTAGCCGGGGAGCTGTTTTTT
>TRBV5-1|-|TRBJ1-2|14|-
CASSNAGPYYGYTF
TGCGCCAGCAGTAATGCGGGGCCCTACTATGGCTACACCTTC
>TRBV29-1|-|TRBJ1-3|14|once
CSVDKGGRGNTIYF
TGCAGCGTTGACAAAGGGGGAAGAGGAAACACCATATATTTT
>TRBV2|-|TRBJ1-2|14|-
CASTGTAVGYGYTF
TGTGCCAGCACCGGGACGGCCGTTGGCTATGGCTACACCTTC
>TRBV6-5|-|TRBJ1-6|15|-
CASTSDRTYNSPLHF
TGTGCCAGCACCTCCGACCGAACCTATAATTCACCCCTCCACTTT
>TRBV2|TRBD1|TRBJ2-1|11|-
CASADRVEQFF
TGTGCCAGCGCCGACAGGGTTGAGCAGTTCTTC
>TRBV28|TRBD1|TRBJ1-2|13|once
CASSGPTGVGYTF
TGTGCCAGCAGTGGACCGACAGGGGTGGGCTACACCTTC
>TRBV21-1|-|TRBJ1-2|18|-
CASSLQGALPQGGYGYTF
TGTGCCAGCAGCCTACAGGGGGCTCTACCCCAGGGGGGCTATGGCTACACCTTC
>TRBV27|-|TRBJ1-5|15|-
CASSFGQGLGQPQHF
TGTGCCAGCAGTTTTGGTCAGGGTTTGGGTCAGCCCCAGCATTTT
>TRBV2|-|TRBJ2-3|13|-
CASRQTYTDTQYF
TGTGCCAGCAGGCAGACCTACACAGATACGCAGTATTTT
>TRBV7-8|TRBD2|TRBJ2-1|17|-
CASSLDETSGVDDEQFF
TGTGCCAGCAGCTTAGATGAGACTAGCGGCGTTGATGATGAGCAGTTCTTC
>TRBV7-9|TRBD1|TRBJ2-5|14|-
CASRLQGTPETQYF
TGTGCCAGCAGATTACAGGGGACCCCGGAGACCCAGTACTTC
>TRBV5-1|-|TRBJ1-1|16|-
CASSLEAQGQNTEAFF
TGCGCCAGCAGCTTGGAAGCCCAGGGACAGAACACTGAAGCTTTCTTT
>TRBV18|-|TRBJ1-5|13|-
CASSLETNQPQHF
TGTGCCAGCTCTCTCGAGACCAATCAGCCCCAGCATTTT
>TRBV2|TRBD1|TRBJ2-5|16|-
CASSTPRPGGQETQYF
TGTGCCAGCAGTACCCCCCGGCCAGGGGGCCAAGAGACCCAGTACTTC
>TRBV5-4|-|TRBJ1-2|15|-
CASSLGQGFMDGYTF
TGTGCCAGCAGCTTGGGGCAGGGGTTCATGGATGGCTACACCTTC
>TRBV15|TRBD1|TRBJ2-2|16|-
CATSSLDRANTGELFF
TGTGCCACCAGCAGCCTGGACAGGGCGAACACCGGGGAGCTGTTTTTT
>TRBV20-1|-|TRBJ1-1|11|few
CSARRDTEAFF
TGCAGTGCTAGGCGGGACACTGAAGCTTTCTTT
>TRBV30|TRBD2|TRBJ2-3|14|-
CAGTIAGSTDTQYF
TGTGCCGGGACAATAGCGGGGAGCACAGATACGCAGTATTTT
>TRBV28|-|TRBJ1-2|15|-
CASSLTVQGSYGYTF
TGTGCCAGCAGTTTAACTGTCCAGGGGAGCTATGGCTACACCTTC
>TRBV5-1|-|TRBJ2-6|15|-
CASAPGASGANVLTF
TGCGCCAGCGCCCCGGGGGCCTCTGGGGCCAACGTCCTGACTTTC
>TRBV28|-|TRBJ1-2|14|-
CASSASGSGYGYTF
TGTGCCAGCAGTGCGTCGGGGAGTGGGTATGGCTACACCTTC
>TRBV5-1|-|TRBJ1-4|14|-
CASSLETGTQKLFF
TGCGCCAGCAGCTTGGAGACCGGCACCCAAAAACTGTTTTTT
>TRBV9|-|TRBJ2-1|15|-
CASSVGGDAYNEQFF
TGTGCCAGCAGCGTAGGAGGGGACGCCTACAATGAGCAGTTCTTC
>TRBV13|-|TRBJ2-1|14|-
CASAQRTQGHEQFF
TGTGCCAGTGCTCAACGGACACAAGGGCATGAGCAGTTCTTC
>TRBV6-1|-|TRBJ1-6|16|-
CASSEASRGLGSPLHF
TGTGCCAGCAGTGAAGCGAGTCGGGGGCTGGGTTCACCCCTCCACTTT
>TRBV5-1|-|TRBJ2-1|13|once
CASSLGQSNEQFF
TGCGCCAGCAGCTTGGGGCAGTCCAATGAGCAGTTCTTC
>TRBV9|-|TRBJ1-6|13|-
CASSVAGNSPLHF
TGTGCCAGCAGCGTAGCTGGGAATTCACCCCTCCACTTT
>TRBV28|-|TRBJ2-3|13|-
CASSSHHTDTQYF
TGTGCCAGCAGTTCTCACCACACAGATACGCAGTATTTT
>TRBV2|-|TRBJ2-5|13|-
CASSRRSQETQYF
TGTGCCAGCAGCCGCAGGAGCCAAGAGACCCAGTACTTC
>TRBV13|-|TRBJ2-1|14|-
CASSPLGSYNEQFF
TGTGCCAGCAGCCCCCTAGGCTCCTACAATGAGCAGTTCTTC
>TRBV6-1|-|TRBJ1-2|14|-
CASSELGGHGGYTF
TGTGCCAGCAGTGAACTCGGCGGCCATGGTGGCTACACCTTC
>TRBV7-2|-|TRBJ1-3|17|once
CASSQNRRESSGNTIYF
TGTGCCAGCAGCCAAAATCGCCGTGAGAGCTCTGGAAACACCATATATTTT
>TRBV6-5|-|TRBJ2-4|14|-
CASRGLLAKNIQYF
TGTGCCAGCCGAGGTTTACTAGCCAAAAACATTCAGTACTTC
>TRBV6-5|TRBD2|TRBJ2-1|15|few
CASRWGLAGVHEQFF
TGTGCCAGCAGATGGGGACTAGCGGGAGTCCATGAGCAGTTCTTC
>TRBV5-1|TRBD1|TRBJ1-1|14|-
CASSLGGTGTEAFF
TGCGCCAGCAGCTTGGGGGGGACAGGTACTGAAGCTTTCTTT
>TRBV6-6|TRBD1|TRBJ1-2|14|-
CASSRGQGSYGYTF
TGTGCCAGCAGTAGGGGACAGGGATCCTATGGCTACACCTTC
>TRBV5-1|TRBD2|TRBJ2-1|18|-
CASSLEAGLAGALSEQFF
TGCGCCAGCAGCTTGGAGGCGGGACTAGCGGGGGCGCTTAGCGAGCAGTTCTTC
>TRBV5-1|-|TRBJ1-3|12|-
CASSRSGDTIYF
TGCGCCAGCAGCCGTAGTGGAGACACCATATATTTT
>TRBV28|-|TRBJ2-2|14|-
CASTPPPRTGELFF
TGTGCCAGCACCCCCCCGCCTAGGACCGGGGAGCTGTTTTTT